This TCR beta chain was retrieved from a study of T cell changes during pregnancy in multiple sclerosis. The CDR3 is 15 amino acids. V dropped 0 bases and J dropped 2 bases, with 8 bases sitting between them. Germline CDR1 is ENHRY and CDR2 is SYGVKD. Repertoires were generated with immunoSEQ multiplex PCR, while TCRdb's copy carries only in-frame clones and drops some. Here the sample spans about 40,000 clones, 88% being singletons. This chain links TRBV10-3 with TRBJ2-1; D is possibly TRBD1 (5 bases). Sequenced here: peripheral blood, sampled in the first trimester of pregnancy. This TCR was sampled from a female donor in good health, enrolled as a control in a pregnancy study. The CDR3 DNA follows: TGTGCCATCAGTGAGTCGGCAGGGACCTACAATGAGCAGTTCTTC. Protein product: CAISESAGTYNEQFF.